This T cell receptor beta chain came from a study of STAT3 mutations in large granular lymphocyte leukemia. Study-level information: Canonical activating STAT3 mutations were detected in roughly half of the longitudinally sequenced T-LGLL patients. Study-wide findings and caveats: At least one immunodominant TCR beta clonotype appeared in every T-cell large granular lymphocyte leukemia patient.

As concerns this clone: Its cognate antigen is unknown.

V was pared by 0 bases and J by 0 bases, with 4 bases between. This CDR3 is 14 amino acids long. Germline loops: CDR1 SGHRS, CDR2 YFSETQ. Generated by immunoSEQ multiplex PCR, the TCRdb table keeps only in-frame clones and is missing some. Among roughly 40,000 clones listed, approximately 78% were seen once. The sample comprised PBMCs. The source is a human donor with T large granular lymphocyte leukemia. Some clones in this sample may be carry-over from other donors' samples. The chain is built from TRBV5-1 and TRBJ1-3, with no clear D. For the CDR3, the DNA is TGCGCCAGCAGCTTGGCGAGCTCTGGAAACACCATATATTTT. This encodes CASSLASSGNTIYF.